These T cell receptor beta chains were read from a single sample in a study of cytomegalovirus exposure and HLA in healthy donors. This table comes from immunoSEQ multiplex PCR, and its TCRdb copy is limited to in-frame clones, with some not included. The sample carries 90,000 to 100,000 clones, 70% to 80% recorded once. The sequencing input was PBMCs. The receptors derive from a female donor in good health and CMV-seronegative. The conserved cysteine and the conserved F or W are not part of the CDR3 here. The order of the fields is J gene, V gene, CDR3 protein.

TRBJ1-6,TRBV28,ASRPQGKNSPLH
TRBJ2-2,TRBV19,ASSLTGQNTGELF
TRBJ1-2,TRBV19,ASTDRDGYGYT
TRBJ1-2,TRBV19,ASRPQGEALGYT
TRBJ2-3,TRBV27,ASSLWVAGVLDTQY
TRBJ2-7,TRBV6-6,ASSYDGSRGEQY
TRBJ1-3,TRBV11-2,ASSLVLGGSGNTIY
TRBJ1-1,TRBV19,ASRAGTASTEAF
TRBJ1-4,TRBV7-2,ASSSSGTSNEKLF
TRBJ2-1,TRBV7-3,ASSTGLAGVGEQF
TRBJ2-7,TRBV7-8,ASSYTGVAGGREQY
TRBJ2-1,TRBV2,ASWGVAGIYNEQF
TRBJ2-2,TRBV5-1,ASSERGGGTGELF
TRBJ1-5,TRBV2,ASSAGTPSGSNQPQH
TRBJ2-7,TRBV13,ASSPQTGVTYEQY
TRBJ2-5,TRBV11-3,ASSSGLLETQY
TRBJ1-6,TRBV21-1,ASSKVEFSPGSYNSPLH
TRBJ1-1,TRBV2,ASSETGMNTEAF
TRBJ1-1,TRBV2,ASSGTGVTEAF
TRBJ2-5,TRBV7-7,ASSLGTKETQY
TRBJ2-5,TRBV28,ASRGTGGIETQY